Below are 20 T cell receptor beta chains sequenced from a single sample in a study of regulatory T cells in long-lasting Graves disease. Time point of the sample: newly diagnosed GD, antithyroid drugs for less than 3 months. Scientists built the TCR library using RNA that was extracted from PBMCs. Both iRepertoire HTBI primers and Arm-PCR of CDR3 regions were used to build the TCR beta libraries. TCRdb fed the multiplex PCR reads into MiXCR, producing one record per CDR3 protein. The repertoire includes around 470,000 distinct CDR3 sequences, approximately 15% of them detected once, and roughly a sixth sits in the top ten. These data also featured in a second study, about T cells in Graves' hyperthyroidism and ophthalmopathy.

This material consisted of peripheral blood mononuclear cells (PBMCs), taken at new diagnosis, from a patient treated with antithyroid drugs. The source is a woman between 50 and 59 years old with Graves disease.

This clonotype turned up a few times. The V gene is TRBV6-2 or TRBV6-3, the J gene TRBJ2-2; 12 nucleotides agree with TRBD2. V shed 2 bases, J shed 5 bases, and the junction held 3 bases outside the gene matches. Germline V CDR1 and CDR2: MNHEY, SVGEGT. The CDR3 extends over 16 amino acids. CDR3 region: CASSYNGLAGTGELFF. As DNA, the CDR3 is TGTGCCAGCAGTTACAACGGACTAGCGGGGACCGGGGAGCTGTTTTTT.

This clonotype was recorded many times. This chain connects TRBV12-3 or TRBV12-4 to TRBJ1-6, with D uncertain. The CDR3 consists of 14 residues. Deletions cut 3 bases from V and 6 bases from J, with 9 bases between. The DNA for the CDR3 is TGTGCCAGCAGTTTTACAGTCTTTAATTCACCCCTCCACTTT. Protein product: CASSFTVFNSPLHF.

Ten or more counts support this clonotype. This rearrangement joins TRBV28 to TRBJ2-1; D is tentatively TRBD1 or TRBD2 (5 bases each). Germline CDR1 MDHEN, CDR2 SYDVKM. Between the trimmed V and J ends, which lost 7 bases and 6 bases, there was a span of 10 bases. The CDR3 spans 12 residues. The CDR3 spells CASTGLANEQFF. Written as DNA, the CDR3 is TGTGCCAGCACAGGGCTAGCCAATGAGCAGTTCTTC. The full variable domain, rest sourced from reference TRBV28 and TRBJ2-1, is DVKVTQSSRYLVKRTGEKVFLECVQDMDHENMFWYRQDPGLGLRLIYFSYDVKMKEKGDIPEGYSVSREKKERFSLILESASTNQTSMYLCASTGLANEQFFGPGTRLTVL.

The J gene is TRBJ1-2, the V gene TRBV27, with a weak D call TRBD1 (6 bases). The V end lost 8 bases, the J end lost 2 bases, and 12 bases lay between the germline ends. This CDR3 has 13 amino acids. Germline V gene data show CDR1 as MNHEY and CDR2 as SMNVEV (reference sequence). DNA for the CDR3: TGTGCCAGCCGCACAGGGACCAACTATGGCTACACCTTC. This codes for CASRTGTNYGYTF.

This chain connects TRBV18 to TRBJ2-1; TRBD1 matches at 11 bases. The CDR3 covers 16 residues. The J segment lost 4 bases and the V segment lost 4 bases, leaving 6 bases of the junction unmatched. Germline V lookup: CDR1 KGHSH, CDR2 LQKENI. The CDR3 protein is CASSLKGTGGYNEQFF. The DNA of the CDR3 is TGTGCCAGCTCACTAAAGGGGACAGGGGGTTACAATGAGCAGTTCTTC.

This clonotype was found a few times. The chain joins TRBV9 to TRBJ1-5; tentatively, D is TRBD1 (5 bases). The CDR3 spans 15 residues. In germline, CDR1 is SGDLS, CDR2 YYNGEE. The V end was cut by 1 base, the J end by 3 bases, with 11 bases between. DNA for the CDR3: TGTGCCAGCAGCGTAAACACAGGCCTCAATCAGCCCCAGCATTTT. Amino acid sequence: CASSVNTGLNQPQHF.

This clonotype was recorded at least ten times. The gene calls are TRBV5-6 and TRBJ1-1, with D unclear. The CDR3 extends over 17 amino acids. V lost 2 bases, J lost 0 bases, and 17 bases lay in between. Per germline, CDR1 SGHDT and CDR2 YYEEEE. In nucleotides, the CDR3 is TGTGCCAGCAGCTTACTCGGGGAGGGCCCCATGAACACTGAAGCTTTCTTT. It yields the protein CASSLLGEGPMNTEAFF.

The chain joins TRBV20-1 to TRBJ1-5, with a tentative D call TRBD1 (5 bases). The CDR3 length is 15 residues. V gave up 0 bases and J gave up 9 bases, with 18 bases separating them. Germline V gives CDR1 DFQATT, CDR2 SNEGSKA (reference sequence). CDR3 nucleotides: TGCAGTGCTAGAGATCCGGGGACGGTGGTTCTGCCCCAGCATTTT. Translation gives CSARDPGTVVLPQHF.

In the case of this clonotype: This clone may be a read error of a much larger clone one base away. This CDR3 fails to terminate in the conserved phenylalanine or tryptophan, so it likely reflects a read error. The chain combines TRBV18 with TRBJ2-7; 7 nucleotides agree with TRBD1. V lost 4 bases, J lost 5 bases, and 5 bases stayed unmatched. The CDR3 runs to 13 residues. Germline V gene sequence: CDR1 KGHSH, CDR2 LQKENI. CDR3 in DNA: TGTGCCAGCTCACAGGGGGCAGCCAACGAGCAGTACCTC. It is translated as CASSQGAANEQYL.

The V gene is TRBV3-1, the J gene TRBJ2-1; either TRBD1 or TRBD2 may supply D (6 bases each). V was trimmed by 1 base and J by 6 bases, leaving 22 bases between them. In germline, CDR1 is LGHDT, CDR2 YNNKEL (reference sequence). There are 18 residues in the CDR3. CDR3 in DNA: TGTGCCAGCAGCCAAGGAGTAAGGGGGGAGAAAAGGGGCAATGAGCAGTTCTTC. It encodes CASSQGVRGEKRGNEQFF.

There are a few counts of this clonotype. The chain uses TRBV5-1 and TRBJ2-2, with TRBD2 matching 15 bases. The CDR3 loop spans 18 amino acids. Germline V gene sequence: CDR1 SGHRS, CDR2 YFSETQ. The V segment lost 4 bases and the J segment 5 bases; nucleotides outside the gene matches: 9. The CDR3 nucleotides read TGCGCCAGCAGCCTAGGGACTAGCGGGAGGCCTGGTACCGGGGAGCTGTTTTTT. It codes for CASSLGTSGRPGTGELFF.

This clonotype has only one observation. A much larger clone sits a single nucleotide away, making a read error possible. The chain carries TRBV7-9 and TRBJ2-7; 13 bases are a match to TRBD2. The CDR3 has 15 residues. Trimming at V came to 4 bases and at J to 7 bases, leaving 7 bases not matched to a gene. Germline V gene data show CDR1 as SEHNR and CDR2 as FQNEAQ (reference sequence). The CDR3 region has the DNA TGTGCCAGCAGCTCCGGGGTACTAGCGGGAGGGGAGCAGTACTTC. Amino acid sequence: CASSSGVLAGGEQYF. Supplemented by reference TRBV7-9 and TRBJ2-7, the full variable domain reads DTGVSQNPRHKITKRGQNVTFRCDPISEHNRLYWYRQTLGQGPEFLTYFQNEAQLEKSRLLSDRFSAERPKGSFSTLEIQRTEQGDSAMYLCASSSGVLAGGEQYFGPGTRLTVT.

The genes are TRBV30 and TRBJ2-1; D possibly corresponds to TRBD2 (6 bases). V lost 5 bases, J lost 5 bases, and 13 bases lay in between. CDR1 and CDR2 from the germline V gene are GTSNPN and SVGIG (reference sequence). The CDR3 spans 13 residues. This CDR3 reads CAWETSFHNEQFF. In DNA, the CDR3 is TGTGCCTGGGAAACTAGCTTTCACAATGAGCAGTTCTTC.

The chain is built from TRBV19 and TRBJ2-2, with D perhaps matching TRBD2 (5 bases). Per germline, CDR1 LNHDA and CDR2 SQIVND (reference sequence). The CDR3 extends over 17 amino acids. V lost 6 bases, J lost 7 bases, and 24 bases lay in between. CDR3 in DNA: TGTGCCAGTAGAGTATCAGTATCAGTGGGAGCGGACGGGGAGCTGTTTTTT. This sequence encodes CASRVSVSVGADGELFF.

J is TRBJ2-7 and V is TRBV3-1; 9 nucleotides align to TRBD1. Trimming cost V 6 bases and J 1 base; bases outside gene matches: 4. Per the germline V gene, CDR1 is LGHDT and CDR2 is YNNKEL (reference sequence). The CDR3 spans 14 residues. CDR3 bases: TGTGCCAGCAGGTACGGGACAGGGTCCTACGAGCAGTACTTC. It translates to CASRYGTGSYEQYF.

This clonotype was seen repeatedly, ten times or more. The CDR3, as DNA: TGTGCCAGCAGCCCACTAGCGGGAGAGGTTGTTGAGCAGTTCTTC. Protein product: CASSPLAGEVVEQFF. V gene TRBV27 combines with J gene TRBJ2-1; 11 bases are a match to TRBD2. This CDR3 is 15 amino acids long. CDR1 is MNHEY and CDR2 is SMNVEV in the germline V gene (reference sequence). After removal of 6 bases from V and 9 bases from J, the junction contained 10 bases not matched to a gene.

This clonotype has a count of ten or more. The V gene is TRBV5-1, the J gene TRBJ2-1, with D unclear. Trimming pared 0 bases from V and 6 bases from J, leaving 10 bases between. From germline, CDR1 is SGHRS and CDR2 YFSETQ. The CDR3 is 14 residues long. The CDR3 region is CASSLEVLINEQFF. The DNA of the CDR3 is TGCGCCAGCAGCTTGGAGGTACTGATCAATGAGCAGTTCTTC.

The chain joins TRBV29-1 to TRBJ2-6; no clear D. The V and J ends lost 0 bases and 1 base respectively, with 4 bases between them. In germline, CDR1 is SQVTM, CDR2 ANQGSEA. The CDR3 covers 14 residues. CDR3 residues: CSVEEVSGANVLTF. CDR3 nucleotide sequence: TGCAGCGTTGAAGAGGTTTCTGGGGCCAACGTCCTGACTTTC. Full variable domain (rest looked up from reference TRBV29-1 and TRBJ2-6): SAVISQKPSRDICQRGTSLTIQCQVDSQVTMMFWYRQQPGQSLTLIATANQGSEATYESGFVIDKFPISRPNLTFSTLTVSNMSPEDSSIYLCSVEEVSGANVLTFGAGSRLTVL.

The table lists this clonotype with many counts. The chain employs TRBV7-2 and TRBJ2-3; D not resolved. Germline CDR1 and CDR2: SGHTA and FQGNSA. V gave up 3 bases and J gave up 0 bases, with 10 bases separating them. The CDR3 extends over 15 amino acids. Here the CDR3 DNA reads TGTGCCAGCAGCTTCCACGTACCAAGCACAGATACGCAGTATTTT. It specifies CASSFHVPSTDTQYF.

This clonotype was counted only a few times. The rearrangement links TRBV5-1 to TRBJ2-2; TRBD2 aligns across 11 bases. The CDR3 contains 16 residues. Germline CDR1 SGHRS, CDR2 YFSETQ. The trim removed 4 bases at V and 4 bases at J, leaving 6 bases unmatched. CDR3 nucleotides: TGCGCCAGCAGCCCGGGACTAGCGGTTACCACCGGGGAGCTGTTTTTT. Translated, it gives CASSPGLAVTTGELFF.